A single sample is the source of the 8 T cell receptor beta chains below, sequenced in a study of T cell repertoires in cytomegalovirus infection. Each CDR3 protein gets one entry after TCRdb re-called the reads with MiXCR. The profile covers more than 350,000 distinct CDR3 sequences, with approximately 32% appearing a single time and roughly 15% taken by the ten largest. Sequences were obtained from PBMCs. The receptor source for this set is a human donor in good health (CMV status not recorded). Some clones in this sample may be carry-over from other donors' samples.

The V call is TRBV6-2 or TRBV6-3, the J call TRBJ2-1, with D perhaps given as TRBD1 or TRBD2 (5 bases each). This CDR3 comprises 12 residues. Trimming removed 5 bases at V and 16 bases at J, with 18 bases between. The germline CDR1 and CDR2 sequences are MNHEY and SVGEGT. The CDR3 sequence is CASSGARGTRFF. In DNA, the CDR3 is TGTGCCAGCAGTGGGGCGAGGGGAACGCGCTTCTTC.

On this clonotype: A much bigger clone sits one base away, suggesting this may be a read error. The chain couples TRBV6-5 to TRBJ1-1; possible D gene TRBD1, 5 bases. CDR3 length: 14 amino acids. Germline loops: CDR1 MNHEY, CDR2 SVGAGI. The CDR3 reads CASGYQGTVTEDFF. In DNA, the CDR3 is TGTGCCAGCGGCTATCAAGGGACGGTCACTGAAGATTTCTTT.

The rearrangement joins TRBV4-3 to TRBJ1-2; D may be TRBD1 (5 bases). V lost 0 bases and J lost 5, with 16 bases in between. There are 16 residues in the CDR3. Germline V gene data show CDR1 as LGHNA and CDR2 as YSLEER. The CDR3 bases are TGCGCCAGCAGCCAAGACCCGGGACCCAGCACGTATGGCTACACCTTC. Translating gives CASSQDPGPSTYGYTF.

The V and J genes are TRBV2 and TRBJ2-7, with 8 bases identical to TRBD2. Germline lookup yields CDR1 SNHLY and CDR2 FYNNEI. This CDR3 has 16 amino acids. The junction had 9 bases not matched to a gene; V was cut back by 2 bases and J by 3 bases. Here the CDR3 reads CASSEWLGSGGYEQYF. Written as DNA, the CDR3 is TGTGCCAGCAGTGAATGGTTGGGGAGCGGGGGCTACGAGCAGTACTTC.

This clonotype appeared a few times. V and J are TRBV11-2 and TRBJ1-1, with a tentative D call TRBD1 (6 bases). The CDR3 extends over 15 amino acids. V dropped 5 bases and J dropped 4 bases, with 17 bases sitting between them. The germline V gene encodes CDR1 SGHAT and CDR2 FQNNGV. The CDR3 loop is CASSLREGGGTEAFF. The DNA of the CDR3 is TGTGCCAGCAGCCTCCGTGAGGGGGGTGGCACTGAAGCTTTCTTT.

For this clonotype: A read error may account for a junction end that differs from germline. Here the CDR3 reads CASAERQGNFQHQHF. CDR3 in DNA: TGTGCCAGCGCAGAAAGACAGGGTAATTTCCAGCACCAGCATTTT. The chain has TRBV7-2 and TRBJ1-5; 7 nucleotides line up with TRBD1. The CDR3 covers 15 residues. Germline-derived CDR1 and CDR2 are SGHTA and FQGNSA.

Concerning this clonotype: This may arise from a read error, as a much more abundant clone is one base away. The chain links TRBV6-8 to TRBJ2-7, with D maybe TRBD2 (5 bases). The CDR3 runs 12 residues. Germline V gives CDR1 MNHGY, CDR2 SAAAGT. The CDR3 DNA is TGTGCCAGCAGCCCACTAGGCTACGAGCCGTACTTC. This translates into CASSPLGYEPYF.

Notes on this clonotype: This sequence may be a read error, since a much larger clone differs from it by one base. This likely comes from a read error, as the CDR3 has no conserved phenylalanine or tryptophan at its end. The chain combines TRBV7-2 with TRBJ1-3; the D gene is possibly TRBD1 (6 bases). The CDR3 sequence is 16 residues long. The germline gives CDR1 SGHTA, CDR2 FQGNSA. Trimming removed 1 base at V and 2 bases at J, with 12 bases between. CDR3 DNA: TGTGCCAGCAGCTTAGAGGGGGGGCTACCTGGAAACACCATATATTTG. Encoded protein: CASSLEGGLPGNTIYL.